Below, 28 T cell receptor beta chains from the same sample are listed, as sequenced in a study of cytomegalovirus exposure and HLA in healthy donors. In the PCR, 60 Vbeta and 13 Jbeta primers were used. Libraries were prepared by immunoSEQ multiplex PCR; TCRdb keeps only in-frame clonotypes and omits some of them. The repertoire holds approximately 140,000 clones, with 80% as singletons. Specimen: PBMCs. These receptors were obtained from a man between 40 and 49 years old in good health and CMV-seropositive.

The genes are TRBV16 and TRBJ2-3; TRBD2 matches at 12 bases. The trim removed 4 bases at V and 3 bases at J, leaving 11 bases unmatched. Germline lookup yields CDR1 KGHSY and CDR2 FQNENV. This CDR3 comprises 18 residues. The CDR3 spells CASSLPVTSGRITDTQYF. The CDR3 coding sequence is TGTGCCAGCAGCCTCCCCGTTACTAGCGGGAGGATTACAGATACGCAGTATTTT.

V and J are TRBV13 and TRBJ2-1; 7 bases align to TRBD2. The CDR3 loop spans 16 amino acids. V was clipped by 6 bases and J by 7 bases; unmatched bases: 15. CDR1 is PRHDT, CDR2 FYEKMQ, per germline (reference sequence). The CDR3 coding sequence is TGTGCCAGCAGGTCCTCGGGCTTGAGCGGGATAAATGAGCAGTTCTTC. This encodes CASRSSGLSGINEQFF.

This clone was observed a few times. The genes are TRBV28 and TRBJ1-1; no firm D call. Per the germline V gene, CDR1 is MDHEN and CDR2 is SYDVKM. The CDR3 length is 14 residues. V was trimmed by 4 bases and J by 4 bases, leaving 13 bases between them. In nucleotides, the CDR3 is TGTGCCAGCAGTTCCCCCGGGGATGTCACTGAAGCTTTCTTT. This encodes CASSSPGDVTEAFF.

The chain joins TRBV7-2 to TRBJ1-3, with a weak D call TRBD1 (5 bases). Per germline, CDR1 SGHTA and CDR2 FQGNSA. The length of the CDR3 is 17 residues. The germline V and J ends were trimmed by 5 bases and 4 bases, with 21 bases remaining between them. For the CDR3, the DNA is TGTGCCAGCAGCCGCGAAGAAACAGGAGCGGGAGGAAACACCATATATTTT. Translating it yields CASSREETGAGGNTIYF.

The chain recombines TRBV15 with TRBJ1-5, with 7 nucleotides matching TRBD1. Germline V CDR1 and CDR2: LNHNV, YYDKDF (reference sequence). The trim removed 4 bases at V and 5 bases at J, leaving 8 bases unmatched. The CDR3 loop spans 15 amino acids. The CDR3: CATSKHRGSDQPQHF. DNA for the CDR3: TGTGCCACCAGCAAACACAGGGGAAGTGATCAGCCCCAGCATTTT.

The rearrangement uses TRBV28 and TRBJ1-4; D is possibly TRBD1 (5 bases). The CDR3 covers 15 residues. With 4 bases removed from V and 0 bases from J, the gap between germline ends came to 9 bases. CDR1 and CDR2 from the germline V gene are MDHEN and SYDVKM. The CDR3 sequence is CASSSSGPTNEKLFF. CDR3 bases: TGTGCCAGCAGTTCCTCAGGGCCAACTAATGAAAAACTGTTTTTT. The full variable domain, completed using reference TRBV28 and TRBJ1-4, is DVKVTQSSRYLVKRTGEKVFLECVQDMDHENMFWYRQDPGLGLRLIYFSYDVKMKEKGDIPEGYSVSREKKERFSLILESASTNQTSMYLCASSSSGPTNEKLFFGSGTQLSVL.

A word on this clone: The sample contains more than one DNA sequence encoding this CDR3. The rearrangement joins TRBV4-3 to TRBJ1-2; possibly TRBD1 for D (5 bases). The CDR3 sequence is 11 residues long. The V end lost 4 bases, the J end lost 11 bases, and 11 bases lay between the germline ends. CDR1 is LGHNA and CDR2 is YSLEER in the germline V gene. The CDR3 coding sequence is TGCGCCAGCAGCCTGGGGCAACGTTACACCTTC. Translating gives CASSLGQRYTF.

The chain is built from TRBV5-1 and TRBJ1-4; D perhaps matches TRBD1 (5 bases). Germline V gene data show CDR1 as SGHRS and CDR2 as YFSETQ. The V end lost 5 bases, the J end lost 0 bases, and 14 bases lay between the germline ends. The CDR3 extends over 16 amino acids. CDR3 in amino acids: CASSLYRKATNEKLFF. The DNA of the CDR3 is TGCGCCAGCAGTCTGTACAGGAAGGCAACTAATGAAAAACTGTTTTTT.

The gene calls are TRBV28 and TRBJ2-5, with D uncertain. The CDR3 is made up of 11 amino acids. Germline loops: CDR1 MDHEN, CDR2 SYDVKM. Trimming left V 9 bases short and J 9 bases short, with 14 bases between. CDR3 DNA: TGTGCCAGTGGTCGAATCCCGGCCCAGTACTTC. It encodes CASGRIPAQYF.

The rearrangement links TRBV5-8 to TRBJ2-5; D might be TRBD2 (6 bases). V was shortened by 2 bases and J by 2 bases, with 19 bases between the two germline ends. CDR1 and CDR2 (germline): SGHTS, YDEGEE. This CDR3 has 17 amino acids. CDR3 region: CASSFYRLASTQETQYF. DNA for the CDR3: TGTGCCAGCAGCTTCTACCGCCTAGCGAGTACTCAAGAGACCCAGTACTTC.

This chain uses TRBV19 with TRBJ2-1; 10 bases are shared with TRBD2. V lost 2 bases and J lost 7; bases outside the gene matches: 8. This CDR3 has 16 residues. Per the germline V gene, CDR1 is LNHDA and CDR2 is SQIVND (reference sequence). CDR3 sequence: CASSIRVAGGLNEQFF. In DNA, the CDR3 is TGTGCCAGTAGTATAAGGGTAGCGGGGGGCCTTAATGAGCAGTTCTTC. Supplemented by reference TRBV19 and TRBJ2-1, the full variable domain reads DGGITQSPKYLFRKEGQNVTLSCEQNLNHDAMYWYRQDPGQGLRLIYYSQIVNDFQKGDIAEGYSVSREKKESFPLTVTSAQKNPTAFYLCASSIRVAGGLNEQFFGPGTRLTVL.

V gene TRBV6-4 combines with J gene TRBJ2-7; tentatively, D is TRBD2 (5 bases). CDR3 size: 13 residues. V was cut by 3 bases and J by 6 bases, with 12 bases left in between. Germline V gives CDR1 MRHNA, CDR2 SNTAGT. CDR3 DNA sequence: TGTGCCAGCAGTGAGAGGGAAGGTAGCGAGCAGTACTTC. Its translation is CASSEREGSEQYF.

This chain joins TRBV6-1 and TRBJ2-7; 9 bases agree with TRBD2. V shed 4 bases and J 6 bases; nucleotides not matched to a gene: 7. The germline V gene has CDR1 MNHNS and CDR2 SASEGT. CDR3 length: 14 amino acids. In DNA form, the CDR3 reads TGTGCCAGCAGTGTGACTAGCGGTTCTTTCGAGCAGTACTTC. Protein sequence: CASSVTSGSFEQYF.

The chain joins TRBV19 to TRBJ2-2; D call uncertain. The CDR3 covers 13 residues. Germline V gene data show CDR1 as LNHDA and CDR2 as SQIVND (reference sequence). Between the trimmed V and J ends, which lost 3 bases and 5 bases, there was a span of 7 bases. CDR3 nucleotides: TGTGCCAGTAGTATCAGTGTTACCGGGGAGCTGTTTTTT. It yields the protein CASSISVTGELFF.

This chain joins TRBV30 and TRBJ2-1; 8 bases fit TRBD2. CDR1 and CDR2 from the germline V gene are GTSNPN and SVGIG (reference sequence). This CDR3 has 16 amino acids. With 0 bases clipped from V and 8 bases from J, the junction kept 12 bases outside the gene matches. The DNA for the CDR3 is TGTGCCTGGAGTGTCCCCAAGGCGGGAGGAATGGATGAGCAGTTCTTC. Translation gives CAWSVPKAGGMDEQFF. The variable domain in full, with the rest retrieved from reference TRBV30 and TRBJ2-1, is SQTIHQWPATLVQPVGSPLSLECTVEGTSNPNLYWYRQAAGRGLQLLFYSVGIGQISSEVPQNLSASRPQDRQFILSSKKLLLSDSGFYLCAWSVPKAGGMDEQFFGPGTRLTVL.

The chain joins TRBV11-2 to TRBJ1-2; no definite D call. Germline CDR1 reads SGHAT; CDR2 reads FQNNGV. With 3 bases removed from V and 8 bases from J, the gap between germline ends came to 10 bases. CDR3 length: 12 residues. This CDR3 reads CASSLNSKGYTF. CDR3 nucleotides: TGTGCCAGCAGCTTGAACAGCAAGGGCTACACCTTC.

The chain recombines TRBV4-1 with TRBJ1-4; TRBD1 might be the D (5 bases). The V and J ends lost 1 base and 6 bases respectively, with 15 bases between them. CDR3 length: 16 residues. The germline CDR1 and CDR2 sequences are MGHRA and YSYEKL. The CDR3 sequence: CASSQGGRQGDEKLFF. DNA of the CDR3: TGCGCCAGCAGCCAAGGGGGTAGGCAGGGTGATGAAAAACTGTTTTTT.

This chain uses TRBV6-1 with TRBJ1-5; weak D call: TRBD1 (6 bases). CDR1 and CDR2 from the germline V gene are MNHNS and SASEGT. With 4 bases removed from V and 0 bases from J, the gap between germline ends came to 10 bases. The CDR3 length is 15 residues. The CDR3 reads CASSVQGLSNQPQHF. The CDR3 DNA follows: TGTGCCAGCAGTGTGCAGGGGCTTAGCAATCAGCCCCAGCATTTT.

The genes are TRBV6-1 and TRBJ2-1; 10 bases are a match to TRBD2. In germline, CDR1 is MNHNS, CDR2 SASEGT. V lost 10 bases to trimming and J lost 4 bases; unmatched junction nucleotides: 7. The CDR3 contains 14 residues. The CDR3 spells CAIASGGSYNEQFF. CDR3 coding DNA: TGTGCCATAGCTAGCGGGGGTTCGTACAATGAGCAGTTCTTC.

This chain links TRBV18 with TRBJ2-7; 11 positions agree with TRBD2. The germline V gene encodes CDR1 KGHSH and CDR2 LQKENI. Trimming at V came to 1 base and at J to 6 bases, leaving 5 bases not matched to a gene. CDR3 length: 15 amino acids. The CDR3 loop reads CASSPQYGTSGEQYF. The CDR3 coding sequence is TGTGCCAGCTCACCACAATACGGGACTAGCGGCGAGCAGTACTTC.

The chain joins TRBV10-3 to TRBJ2-7; 10 bases align to TRBD2. CDR3 length equals 14 residues. The germline CDR1 and CDR2 sequences are ENHRY and SYGVKD. J lost 5 bases, V lost 6 bases, and 7 bases had no gene match. Written as DNA, the CDR3 is TGTGCCATCAGATCGTCTAGCGGGAGTAACGAGCAGTACTTC. This gives the protein CAIRSSSGSNEQYF.

The table lists this clone with a count of one. CDR3 DNA: TGTGCCAGTAGGCATACAGGGGTGGGTGGCTACACCTTC. Encoded protein: CASRHTGVGGYTF. The V and J genes are TRBV19 and TRBJ1-2; 7 bases are shared with TRBD1. The CDR3 has 13 residues. With 6 bases clipped from V and 7 bases from J, the junction kept 8 bases outside the gene matches. Germline V gene data show CDR1 as LNHDA and CDR2 as SQIVND (reference sequence).

The chain is built from TRBV5-1 and TRBJ2-3; 7 bases fit TRBD1. V gave up 1 base and J gave up 2 bases; unmatched junction bases: 4. The germline V gene encodes CDR1 SGHRS and CDR2 YFSETQ. CDR3 size: 15 residues. CDR3 coding DNA: TGCGCCAGCAGCTTGACAGGGGCCTTCACAGATACGCAGTATTTT. This encodes CASSLTGAFTDTQYF.

This clone was seen a single time. The chain is built from TRBV6-1 and TRBJ1-6; the D is unclear. The CDR3 loop spans 15 amino acids. With 1 base removed from V and 0 bases from J, the gap between germline ends came to 4 bases. Germline V gene sequence: CDR1 MNHNS, CDR2 SASEGT. The CDR3 region has the DNA TGTGCCAGCAGTGAAGGTAGCTCCTATAATTCACCCCTCCACTTT. Translating gives CASSEGSSYNSPLHF.

The V and J genes are TRBV5-1 and TRBJ2-3; D perhaps matches TRBD1 (6 bases). V lost 1 base and J lost 2, with 14 bases in between. This CDR3 region has 16 residues. The germline CDR1 and CDR2 sequences are SGHRS and YFSETQ. CDR3 in DNA: TGCGCCAGCAGCTTGTGGGGGCCGGAGGTCACAGATACGCAGTATTTT. Protein: CASSLWGPEVTDTQYF. Complete variable domain (other parts from reference TRBV5-1 and TRBJ2-3): KAGVTQTPRYLIKTRGQQVTLSCSPISGHRSVSWYQQTPGQGLQFLFEYFSETQRNKGNFPGRFSGRQFSNSRSEMNVSTLELGDSALYLCASSLWGPEVTDTQYFGPGTRLTVL.

The chain combines TRBV29-1 with TRBJ2-5; a weak D match, TRBD2 (7 bases). The DNA end is more similar to TRBJ2-7, so the J call may be wrong. This CDR3 is 12 amino acids long. Germline lookup yields CDR1 SQVTM and CDR2 ANQGSEA. The CDR3 sequence: CSVREGVDEQYF. The CDR3 DNA is TGCAGCGTTAGGGAGGGGGTGGACGAGCAGTACTTC.

The genes are TRBV6-5 and TRBJ2-7; 11 bases map to TRBD2. The CDR3 consists of 15 residues. V lost 6 bases, J lost 3 bases, and 7 bases stayed unmatched. CDR1 MNHEY and CDR2 SVGAGI come from the germline V gene. Here the CDR3 DNA reads TGTGCCAGCAGACTCGGGACTAGCGGAGACTACGAGCAGTACTTC. It is translated as CASRLGTSGDYEQYF.

V and J are TRBV13 and TRBJ1-5, with TRBD1 matching over 7 bases. In germline, CDR1 is PRHDT, CDR2 FYEKMQ (reference sequence). The trim removed 4 bases at V and 0 bases at J, leaving 6 bases unmatched. The CDR3 length is 16 residues. The CDR3 spells CASSSRQGTSNQPQHF. Here the CDR3 DNA reads TGTGCCAGCAGCTCCCGACAGGGAACTAGCAATCAGCCCCAGCATTTT.